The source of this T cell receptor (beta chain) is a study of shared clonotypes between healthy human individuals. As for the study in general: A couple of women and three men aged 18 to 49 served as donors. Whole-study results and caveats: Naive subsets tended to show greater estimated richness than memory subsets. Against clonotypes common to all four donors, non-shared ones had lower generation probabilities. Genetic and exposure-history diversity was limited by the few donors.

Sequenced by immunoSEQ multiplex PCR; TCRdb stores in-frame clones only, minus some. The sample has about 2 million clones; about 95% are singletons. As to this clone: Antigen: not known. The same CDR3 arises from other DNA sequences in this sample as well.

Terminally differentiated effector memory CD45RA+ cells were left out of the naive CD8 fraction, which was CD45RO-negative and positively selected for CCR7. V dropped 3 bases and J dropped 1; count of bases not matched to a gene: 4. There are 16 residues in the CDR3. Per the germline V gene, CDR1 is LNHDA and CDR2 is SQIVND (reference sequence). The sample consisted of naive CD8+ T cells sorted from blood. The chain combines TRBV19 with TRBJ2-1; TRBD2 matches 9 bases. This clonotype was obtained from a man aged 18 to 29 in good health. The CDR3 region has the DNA TGTGCCAGTAGTATTGGCCTAGCGGGATCCTACAATGAGCAGTTCTTC. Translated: CASSIGLAGSYNEQFF.